This T cell receptor beta chain came from a study of shared clonotypes between healthy human individuals. This clone was observed a single time. Its antigen remains unknown. The authors split each subset's genomic DNA evenly across several immunoSEQ plates. Sequencing used immunoSEQ multiplex PCR; TCRdb keeps in-frame clones, though not all of them. The sample comprises some 2,500,000 clones, 93% of which are singletons, and more than 0.35% rests with the top ten. Study outcomes and limitations: Sorted-subset samples were not fully sequenced, rarefaction indicated.

Germline V gives CDR1 MNHEY, CDR2 SVGAGI. The CDR3 contains 14 residues. The V gene lost 6 bases and the J gene lost 2 bases, with 14 bases spanning the gap. From CD4+ cells came CD45RA+ naive and CD45RA-negative memory subsets. This chain connects TRBV6-5 to TRBJ2-7, with a possible D match to TRBD2 (6 bases). The sequencing input was naive CD4+ T cells from PBMCs. Subset of the sample: CD45RA+ positively selected. The origin of this receptor is a man younger than 30 in good health. Some clones in this sample may be carry-over from other donors' samples. CDR3 nucleotide sequence: TGTGCCAGCAGCCGCGGGACGGAAGCCTACGAGCAGTACTTC. This gives the protein CASSRGTEAYEQYF.